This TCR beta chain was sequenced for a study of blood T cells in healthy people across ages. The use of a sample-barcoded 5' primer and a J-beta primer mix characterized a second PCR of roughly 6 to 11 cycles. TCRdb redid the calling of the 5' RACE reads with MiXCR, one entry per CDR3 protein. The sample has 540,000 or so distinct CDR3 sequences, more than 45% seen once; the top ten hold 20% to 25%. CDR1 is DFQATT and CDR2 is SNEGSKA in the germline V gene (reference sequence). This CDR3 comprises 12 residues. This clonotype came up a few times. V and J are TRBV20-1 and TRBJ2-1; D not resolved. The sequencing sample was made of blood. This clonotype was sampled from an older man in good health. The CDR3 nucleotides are TGCAGCTGTAAGAGCTCCTACAATGAGCAGTTCTTC. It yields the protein CSCKSSYNEQFF.